This TCR beta chain is drawn from a study of monozygotic twins with inflammatory bowel disease. Whole-study findings and limits: IBD patients, compared with healthy twins, shared fewer clonotypes with others (especially with disease activity). The co-twins with IBD showed lower TCRbeta diversity (inverse Simpson) than their healthy siblings.

Following a re-call of the 5' RACE reads, TCRdb has one entry per CDR3 protein and lacks DNA. The sample totals 400,000 to 500,000 distinct CDR3 sequences. With respect to this clonotype: Antigen specificity is unknown.

The CDR3 totals 13 residues. Germline CDR1 is SGHRS and CDR2 is YFSETQ. V is TRBV5-1 and J is TRBJ2-5; the D gene TCRdb calls, TRBD2, cannot be checked with no DNA. The sequence was obtained from a human donor with ulcerative colitis or Crohn's disease, or a healthy co-twin of an affected twin (not recorded which). The material sequenced was blood. Here the CDR3 reads CASGGSNEETQYF.